These 32 T cell receptor beta chains came from one sample sequenced in a study of PD-L1 blockade in urothelial cancer. Noted time point: peripheral blood 6 weeks after treatment start. Profiled with immunoSEQ multiplex PCR; TCRdb holds only in-frame clones, not every one. The sample includes about 30,000 clones, about 85% seen only once; the top ten take 2.5% to 3%. Specimen: PBMCs, collected around atezolizumab (anti-PD-L1) treatment. The receptors were gathered from a man between 65 and 79 years old with urothelial cancer.

V gene TRBV7-8 combines with J gene TRBJ2-2, with D perhaps TRBD2 (5 bases). Germline loops: CDR1 SGHVS, CDR2 FQNEAQ. The CDR3 totals 15 residues. V lost 5 bases to trimming and J lost 6 bases, with 16 bases between them. For the CDR3, the DNA is TGTGCCAGCAGCCTACTGGCTAGCACCGCCGGGGAGCTGTTTTTT. Translated: CASSLLASTAGELFF.

The rearrangement uses TRBV5-4 and TRBJ2-5; maybe TRBD1 (6 bases). Germline V CDR1 and CDR2: SGHNT, YYREEE (reference sequence). The CDR3 totals 14 residues. Trimming cost V 7 bases and J 0 bases, with 13 bases left between them. The CDR3 DNA reads as TGTGCCAGCCATCGGCAGGGGTACCAAGAGACCCAGTACTTC. Translating it yields CASHRQGYQETQYF.

This sequence joins TRBV7-8 and TRBJ2-7, with unresolved D. The V gene's germline CDR1 is SGHVS and CDR2 FQNEAQ. Trimming took 5 bases from V and 3 from J, leaving 5 bases between them. This CDR3 region has 11 residues. This CDR3 reads CASSPDYEQYF. Here the CDR3 DNA reads TGTGCCAGCAGCCCAGACTACGAGCAGTACTTC.

This clone was seen only once. The V and J genes are TRBV4-3 and TRBJ2-1; the match to TRBD2 covers 8 bases. CDR1 is LGHNA, CDR2 YSLEER, per germline. After removal of 1 base from V and 4 bases from J, the junction contained 6 bases not matched to a gene. The CDR3 totals 16 residues. The CDR3 DNA sequence: TGCGCCAGCAGCCAAGCCTGGAGCGGGAGTTACAATGAGCAGTTCTTC. It specifies CASSQAWSGSYNEQFF.

V gene TRBV9 combines with J gene TRBJ2-7; weak D call: TRBD1 (6 bases). The CDR3 has 12 residues. Trimming left V 2 bases short and J 5 bases short, with 8 bases between. Per germline, CDR1 SGDLS and CDR2 YYNGEE. CDR3 in amino acids: CASSVSGDEQYF. For the CDR3, the DNA is TGTGCCAGCAGCGTTTCAGGGGACGAGCAGTACTTC.

The chain carries TRBV5-4 and TRBJ1-1; D is possibly TRBD1 (5 bases). V lost 2 bases, J lost 1 base, and 6 bases lay in between. The CDR3 contains 13 residues. The germline CDR1 and CDR2 sequences are SGHNT and YYREEE (reference sequence). The CDR3 reads CASSFGQNTEAFF. CDR3 DNA sequence: TGTGCCAGCAGCTTCGGACAGAACACTGAAGCTTTCTTT. Using reference TRBV5-4 and TRBJ1-1 for the parts outside the CDR3, the full variable domain is ETGVTQSPTHLIKTRGQQVTLRCSSQSGHNTVSWYQQALGQGPQFIFQYYREEENGRGNFPPRFSGLQFPNYSSELNVNALELDDSALYLCASSFGQNTEAFFGQGTRLTVV.

This chain uses TRBV28 with TRBJ2-3; 11 nucleotides line up with TRBD1. The CDR3 consists of 13 residues. Per germline, CDR1 MDHEN and CDR2 SYDVKM. The J segment lost 11 bases and the V segment lost 7 bases, leaving 8 bases of the junction unmatched. As DNA, the CDR3 is TGTGCCAGCACCCAAAGGGACAGGGGGAGGCAGTATTTT. Translated, it gives CASTQRDRGRQYF.

This sequence joins TRBV28 and TRBJ2-7; a weak D match, TRBD2 (5 bases). The CDR3 contains 14 residues. Germline assignment: CDR1 MDHEN and CDR2 SYDVKM. V gave up 1 base and J gave up 0 bases, with 7 bases separating them. The CDR3 loop reads CASSLSGSSYEQYF. CDR3 coding DNA: TGTGCCAGCAGTTTATCGGGAAGCTCCTACGAGCAGTACTTC.

This sequence joins TRBV4-3 and TRBJ2-1, with 11 nucleotides matching TRBD2. Per the germline V gene, CDR1 is LGHNA and CDR2 is YSLEER. CDR3 length: 17 amino acids. The junction had 9 bases not matched to a gene; V was cut back by 0 bases and J by 8 bases. CDR3 nucleotides: TGCGCCAGCAGCCAAGAATTAGCGGGGGGGCAGCGCTATGAGCAGTTCTTC. Its protein is CASSQELAGGQRYEQFF.

This sequence joins TRBV5-1 and TRBJ1-3, with TRBD1 identical over 8 bases. Unmatched junction bases numbered 6, after V lost 1 base and J lost 0 bases. The CDR3 covers 17 residues. Germline V CDR1 and CDR2: SGHRS, YFSETQ. The CDR3 reads CASSLSRGPISGNTIYF. CDR3 in DNA: TGCGCCAGCAGCTTGAGCAGGGGGCCAATCTCTGGAAACACCATATATTTT.

This sequence joins TRBV19 and TRBJ1-6, with D tentatively TRBD1 (6 bases). The CDR3 loop spans 13 amino acids. The germline V and J ends were trimmed by 9 bases and 7 bases, with 13 bases remaining between them. Germline CDR1 and CDR2: LNHDA and SQIVND (reference sequence). CDR3 in amino acids: CASTLQGNSPLHF. In DNA form, the CDR3 reads TGTGCCAGCACATTACAGGGAAATTCACCCCTCCACTTT. Full variable domain (missing parts from reference TRBV19 and TRBJ1-6): DGGITQSPKYLFRKEGQNVTLSCEQNLNHDAMYWYRQDPGQGLRLIYYSQIVNDFQKGDIAEGYSVSREKKESFPLTVTSAQKNPTAFYLCASTLQGNSPLHFGNGTRLTVT.

V usage is TRBV10-3 and J usage is TRBJ2-4; 13 bases align to TRBD2. CDR3 size: 13 residues. V lost 11 bases and J lost 10; bases outside the gene matches: 8. CDR1 ENHRY and CDR2 SYGVKD come from the germline V gene. This CDR3 is CASQAGLAGIQYF. Here the CDR3 DNA reads TGTGCCTCCCAGGCGGGACTAGCGGGGATTCAGTACTTC.

The CDR3 DNA sequence: TGCGCCAGCAGCTCGACTCTCTCCTACAATGAGCAGTTCTTC. It yields the protein CASSSTLSYNEQFF. The chain joins TRBV5-1 to TRBJ2-1; D gene uncertain. This CDR3 is built from 14 residues. V was clipped by 3 bases and J by 0 bases, with 7 bases between them. Germline V gene data show CDR1 as SGHRS and CDR2 as YFSETQ.

This chain uses TRBV7-3 with TRBJ2-3, with a possible D match to TRBD1 (6 bases). V was cut by 2 bases and J by 2 bases, with 8 bases left in between. The germline V gene has CDR1 SGHTA and CDR2 FQGTGA. The CDR3 has 14 residues. CDR3 bases: TGTGCCAGCAGCTTAGGACAGAACACAGATACGCAGTATTTT. Its translation is CASSLGQNTDTQYF.

The genes are TRBV19 and TRBJ2-1; 10 bases match TRBD2. Germline V gene data show CDR1 as LNHDA and CDR2 as SQIVND (reference sequence). CDR3 size: 18 residues. The V segment lost 5 bases and the J segment 1 base; nucleotides outside the gene matches: 11. CDR3 sequence: CASSSWTSGLLSYNEQFF. The CDR3 DNA is TGTGCCAGTAGTTCCTGGACTAGCGGCTTATTATCCTACAATGAGCAGTTCTTC. Filled out from reference TRBV19 and TRBJ2-1, the complete variable domain reads DGGITQSPKYLFRKEGQNVTLSCEQNLNHDAMYWYRQDPGQGLRLIYYSQIVNDFQKGDIAEGYSVSREKKESFPLTVTSAQKNPTAFYLCASSSWTSGLLSYNEQFFGPGTRLTVL.

The chain employs TRBV13 and TRBJ2-7; 10 bases line up with TRBD1. V shed 3 bases and J 2 bases; nucleotides not matched to a gene: 7. CDR3 length: 16 amino acids. Germline V gives CDR1 PRHDT, CDR2 FYEKMQ (reference sequence). The CDR3 loop reads CASSFRDRGPTYEQYF. The CDR3 coding sequence is TGTGCCAGCAGCTTCAGAGACAGGGGGCCCACCTACGAGCAGTACTTC.

The gene calls are TRBV11-2 and TRBJ1-2, with D unresolved. Trimming removed 1 base from V and 6 bases from J, with 12 bases in between. CDR3 size: 14 residues. Germline CDR1 SGHAT, CDR2 FQNNGV. CDR3 bases: TGTGCCAGCAGCTTAGGAGGGTTCTCGGATGGCTACACCTTC. Translated: CASSLGGFSDGYTF.

This chain joins TRBV25-1 and TRBJ1-3, with D unclear. The CDR3 runs 15 residues. The V gene's germline CDR1 is MGHDK and CDR2 SYGVNS. V was cut by 4 bases and J by 0 bases, with 10 bases left in between. The DNA for the CDR3 is TGTGCCAGCAGTGTAAGCGGAAACTCTGGAAACACCATATATTTT. The encoded protein is CASSVSGNSGNTIYF.

The genes are TRBV7-9 and TRBJ2-2; a possible D gene is TRBD2 (5 bases). CDR1 is SEHNR, CDR2 FQNEAQ, per germline (reference sequence). The CDR3 length is 15 residues. Trimming shortened V by 4 bases and J by 6 bases, and 15 bases separated the two germline ends. The CDR3 DNA sequence: TGTGCCAGCAGCTCACTAGAGGCGCTTGCCGGGGAGCTGTTTTTT. It yields the protein CASSSLEALAGELFF.

The table lists this clone with a count of one. The J gene is TRBJ1-5, the V gene TRBV5-1, with D uncertain. CDR1 and CDR2 (germline): SGHRS, YFSETQ. This CDR3 comprises 15 residues. The V end was cut by 0 bases, the J end by 7 bases, with 14 bases between. CDR3 bases: TGCGCCAGCAGCTTGGGCGGGGTCCAAGGGCAGCCCCAGCATTTT. It is translated as CASSLGGVQGQPQHF.

The genes are TRBV5-4 and TRBJ2-1, with a weak D call TRBD1 (6 bases). CDR1 is SGHNT and CDR2 is YYREEE in the germline V gene (reference sequence). The germline V and J ends were trimmed by 4 bases and 8 bases, with 19 bases remaining between them. The CDR3 is 15 amino acids. The chain's CDR3 is CASSRPDRPLDEQFF. The CDR3 nucleotides read TGTGCCAGCAGCCGACCCGACAGGCCTCTCGATGAGCAGTTCTTC.

The sample holds a few counts of this clone. This rearrangement joins TRBV7-8 to TRBJ1-5; TRBD1 agrees at 7 bases. The CDR3 totals 14 residues. V lost 3 bases, J lost 5 bases, and 4 bases stayed unmatched. The V gene's germline CDR1 is SGHVS and CDR2 FQNEAQ. The CDR3 spells CASSLGQTHQPQHF. CDR3 DNA sequence: TGTGCCAGCAGCTTGGGACAGACACATCAGCCCCAGCATTTT. The full variable domain, its missing parts supplied by reference TRBV7-8 and TRBJ1-5, is GAGVSQSPRYKVAKRGQDVALRCDPISGHVSLFWYQQALGQGPEFLTYFQNEAQLDKSGLPSDRFFAERPEGSVSTLKIQRTQQEDSAVYLCASSLGQTHQPQHFGDGTRLSIL.

This clone was seen more than once but under ten times. The chain is built from TRBV28 and TRBJ1-2; D unresolved. Germline V gene sequence: CDR1 MDHEN, CDR2 SYDVKM. The CDR3 length is 15 residues. The V end lost 2 bases, the J end lost 4 bases, and 14 bases lay between the germline ends. The CDR3 DNA reads TGTGCCAGCAGTTTACCCCCAGGCAGATCCTATGGCTACACCTTC. Translating gives CASSLPPGRSYGYTF.

The genes are TRBV2 and TRBJ1-2; 8 bases line up with TRBD1. V shed 3 bases and J 5 bases; nucleotides not matched to a gene: 8. The CDR3 has 15 amino acids. CDR1 is SNHLY, CDR2 FYNNEI, per germline. CDR3 in amino acids: CASSDDQGAGYGYTF. CDR3 sequence (DNA): TGTGCCAGCAGTGACGACCAGGGGGCGGGGTATGGCTACACCTTC.

The chain is built from TRBV30 and TRBJ1-2; D not certain. This CDR3 comprises 12 residues. The V end was cut by 3 bases, the J end by 0 bases, with 5 bases between. Looked up from germline, CDR1 is GTSNPN and CDR2 is SVGIG (reference sequence). The CDR3, as DNA: TGTGCCTGGAGACAGACTAACTATGGCTACACCTTC. Protein sequence: CAWRQTNYGYTF.

J is TRBJ1-1 and V is TRBV4-1; D perhaps matches TRBD1 (6 bases). CDR1 is MGHRA and CDR2 is YSYEKL in the germline V gene. This CDR3 contains 14 residues. V was trimmed by 3 bases and J by 0 bases, leaving 8 bases between them. CDR3 nucleotides: TGCGCCAGCAGCCAGACAGGAGTGAACACTGAAGCTTTCTTT. Translating it yields CASSQTGVNTEAFF.

The V gene is TRBV10-1, the J gene TRBJ2-3, with 13 positions matching TRBD2. From germline, CDR1 is WNHNN and CDR2 SYGVQD (reference sequence). The CDR3 is 17 amino acids. Trimming at V came to 7 bases and at J to 2 bases, leaving 9 bases not matched to a gene. This CDR3 reads CASTTPGTSGITDTQYF. CDR3 sequence (DNA): TGCGCCAGCACCACTCCGGGGACTAGCGGGATCACAGATACGCAGTATTTT.

The chain is built from TRBV6-5 and TRBJ1-6, with unresolved D. Germline CDR1 MNHEY, CDR2 SVGAGI. The length of the CDR3 is 15 residues. The V gene lost 0 bases and the J gene lost 7 bases, with 10 bases spanning the gap. CDR3 sequence (DNA): TGTGCCAGCAGTTACTCGCAGGAAATCAATTCACCCCTCCACTTT. This translates into CASSYSQEINSPLHF.

The chain is built from TRBV7-3 and TRBJ2-1; 9 bases map to TRBD2. Germline loops: CDR1 SGHTA, CDR2 FQGTGA. Germline trimming cut 5 bases from V and 10 bases from J; bases unmatched to any gene: 6. The CDR3 contains 13 residues. CDR3 loop: CASSQVREGEQFF. The CDR3 nucleotides are TGTGCCAGCAGCCAGGTGCGGGAGGGAGAGCAGTTCTTC. Drawing the rest from reference TRBV7-3 and TRBJ2-1, the complete variable domain is GAGVSQTPSNKVTEKGKYVELRCDPISGHTALYWYRQSLGQGPEFLIYFQGTGAADDSGLPNDRFFAVRPEGSVSTLKIQRTERGDSAVYLCASSQVREGEQFFGPGTRLTVL.

The genes are TRBV11-1 and TRBJ2-1; 13 nucleotides agree with TRBD2. V was clipped by 5 bases and J by 5 bases; unmatched bases: 6. Germline V CDR1 and CDR2: SGHAT, FQDESV (reference sequence). The CDR3 covers 16 residues. The CDR3 DNA reads TGTGCCAGCAGCCTGACTAGCGGGAGGCTCAACAATGAGCAGTTCTTC. Protein: CASSLTSGRLNNEQFF.

The chain carries TRBV30 and TRBJ2-7, with D tentatively TRBD1 (5 bases). Trimming took 8 bases from V and 1 from J, leaving 15 bases between them. This CDR3 contains 13 residues. Germline CDR1 GTSNPN, CDR2 SVGIG (reference sequence). The CDR3 coding sequence is TGTGCCGGGGCCGCAGGATCTTCCTACGAGCAGTACTTC. Amino acid sequence: CAGAAGSSYEQYF.

The gene calls are TRBV5-1 and TRBJ2-1, with 10 bases lining up with TRBD2. Germline V gene data show CDR1 as SGHRS and CDR2 as YFSETQ. CDR3 length: 15 amino acids. V was clipped by 4 bases and J by 6 bases; unmatched bases: 7. CDR3 residues: CASSLSGGVSNEQFF. CDR3 nucleotides: TGCGCCAGCAGCCTAAGCGGGGGGGTAAGCAATGAGCAGTTCTTC.